The clone carrying this T cell receptor (beta chain) has a handful of counts. These data originate in a study of early T cells in non-severe SARS-CoV-2 infection. About the research overall: Whole-blood bulk RNA, unsorted, was sequenced, and chains were unpaired.

MiXCR, applied by TCRdb to the 5' RACE reads, yields one record per CDR3 protein. The sample carries about 77,000 distinct CDR3 sequences, around 9.9% recorded once. The CDR3 has 14 amino acids. V lost 4 bases and J lost 5; bases outside the gene matches: 3. The germline CDR1 and CDR2 sequences are LGHDT and YNNKEL (reference sequence). The rearrangement uses TRBV3-1 and TRBJ1-4, with 8 bases lining up with TRBD1. This TCR derives from an adult who was a healthcare worker with PCR-confirmed SARS-CoV-2 infection or an uninfected control (not recorded which). Sequenced: whole blood. The CDR3 sequence: CASSPGQENEKLFF. The CDR3 DNA reads as TGTGCCAGCAGCCCGGGACAGGAAAATGAAAAACTGTTTTTT.